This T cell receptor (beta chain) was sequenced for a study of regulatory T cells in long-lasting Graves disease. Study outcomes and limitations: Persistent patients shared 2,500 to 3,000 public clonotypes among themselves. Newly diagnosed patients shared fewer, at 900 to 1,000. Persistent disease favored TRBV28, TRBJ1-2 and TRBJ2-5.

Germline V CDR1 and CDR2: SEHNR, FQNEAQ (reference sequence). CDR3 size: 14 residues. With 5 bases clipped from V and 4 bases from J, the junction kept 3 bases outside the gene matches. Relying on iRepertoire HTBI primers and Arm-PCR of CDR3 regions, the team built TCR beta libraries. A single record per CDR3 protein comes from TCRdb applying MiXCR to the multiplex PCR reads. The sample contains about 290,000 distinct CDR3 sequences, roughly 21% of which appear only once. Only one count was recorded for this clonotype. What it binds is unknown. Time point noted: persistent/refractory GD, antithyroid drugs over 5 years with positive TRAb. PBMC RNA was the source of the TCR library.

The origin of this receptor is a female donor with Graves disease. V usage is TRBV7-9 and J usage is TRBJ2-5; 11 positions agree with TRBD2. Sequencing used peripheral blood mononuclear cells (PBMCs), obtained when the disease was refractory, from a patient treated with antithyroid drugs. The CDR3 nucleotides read TGTGCCAGCAGCCCCACTAGCGGGGGAGAGACCCAGTACTTC. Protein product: CASSPTSGGETQYF.